The 20 T cell receptor beta chains in this list originate from one sample, sequenced in a study of shared clonotypes between healthy human individuals. Only in-frame clones appear in the TCRdb table, and some are missing; sequencing was by immunoSEQ multiplex PCR. This sample yields roughly 680,000 clones, of which just under 75% are seen a single time; under 2% belongs to the top ten. The sample was memory CD4+ T cells sorted from blood. Subset of the sample: CD45RA-negative fraction. Receptor source: a woman in her 30s in good health.

The chain carries TRBV6-5 and TRBJ2-1; 10 nucleotides agree with TRBD2. This CDR3 has 14 residues. The germline CDR1 and CDR2 sequences are MNHEY and SVGAGI. Germline trimming cut 6 bases from V and 6 bases from J; bases unmatched to any gene: 5. This CDR3 is CASSLAGVRNEQFF. CDR3 nucleotides: TGTGCCAGCAGCCTAGCGGGAGTCCGCAATGAGCAGTTCTTC.

The sample holds one count of this clone. The V and J genes are TRBV18 and TRBJ1-1; D unclear. This CDR3 contains 14 residues. Germline CDR1 is KGHSH and CDR2 is LQKENI. The germline V and J ends were trimmed by 5 bases and 1 base, with 11 bases remaining between them. CDR3 loop: CASSTRNGNTEAFF. CDR3 coding DNA: TGTGCCAGCTCAACACGAAACGGGAACACTGAAGCTTTCTTT.

The CDR3 spells CASSLAGHYEQYF. Written as DNA, the CDR3 is TGCGCCAGCAGCTTGGCCGGACACTACGAGCAGTACTTC. This chain links TRBV5-1 with TRBJ2-7; D is possibly TRBD1 (5 bases). Trimming took 0 bases from V and 3 from J, leaving 7 bases between them. CDR3 size: 13 residues. Germline CDR1 reads SGHRS; CDR2 reads YFSETQ.

The sample holds many counts of this clone. The chain links TRBV5-6 to TRBJ2-3; weak D call: TRBD2 (6 bases). Trimming pared 1 base from V and 1 base from J, leaving 13 bases between. Germline values: CDR1 SGHDT, CDR2 YYEEEE. The CDR3 length is 16 residues. The chain's CDR3 is CASSLLAGTGTDTQYF. The CDR3, as DNA: TGTGCCAGCAGCTTGCTTGCGGGGACGGGCACAGATACGCAGTATTTT.

This clone was seen at least ten times. The sample carries other DNA sequences with the same CDR3. The chain joins TRBV19 to TRBJ1-5; 7 nucleotides align to TRBD1. The CDR3 runs 13 residues. Trimming removed 10 bases from V and 5 bases from J; junction bases left unmatched: 8. Germline assignment: CDR1 LNHDA and CDR2 SQIVND (reference sequence). CDR3 protein: CATQTRGDQPQHF. CDR3 in DNA: TGTGCCACCCAAACCAGGGGGGATCAGCCCCAGCATTTT.

This sequence joins TRBV19 and TRBJ1-4; no clear D. Trimming removed 4 bases from V and 5 bases from J, with 14 bases in between. CDR3 length: 15 amino acids. The germline gives CDR1 LNHDA, CDR2 SQIVND (reference sequence). The CDR3 sequence is CASSKTGRANEKLFF. As DNA, the CDR3 is TGTGCCAGTAGTAAAACCGGGCGTGCGAATGAAAAACTGTTTTTT.

This clone was counted between two and nine times. The rearrangement links TRBV6-1 to TRBJ2-2; 9 bases agree with TRBD2. The CDR3 runs to 15 residues. CDR1 is MNHNS and CDR2 is SASEGT in the germline V gene. Trimming at V came to 6 bases and at J to 3 bases, leaving 5 bases not matched to a gene. In DNA form, the CDR3 reads TGTGCCAGCAGCGGGACTAGCCTAGACACCGGGGAGCTGTTTTTT. Translation gives CASSGTSLDTGELFF.

The chain joins TRBV5-1 to TRBJ2-7; a possible D gene is TRBD2 (6 bases). The DNA end is a closer match to TRBJ2-1, so the J assignment may be wrong. The CDR3 contains 14 residues. CDR1 is SGHRS and CDR2 is YFSETQ in the germline V gene. CDR3 residues: CASNRDSIYNEQFF. The CDR3 DNA reads as TGCGCCAGCAACCGGGACTCCATATACAATGAGCAGTTCTTC.

The rearrangement joins TRBV7-6 to TRBJ2-3, with TRBD2 identical over 9 bases. V lost 4 bases, J lost 8 bases, and 7 bases stayed unmatched. The germline gives CDR1 SGHVS, CDR2 FNYEAQ. The CDR3 has 14 residues. Written as DNA, the CDR3 is TGTGCCAGCAGCTCAGGACTAGCGTTTTTTACGCAGTATTTT. Its translation is CASSSGLAFFTQYF.

V is TRBV2 and J is TRBJ2-2; no firm D call. Trimming shortened V by 3 bases and J by 1 base, and 12 bases separated the two germline ends. The CDR3 totals 16 residues. In germline, CDR1 is SNHLY, CDR2 FYNNEI. The CDR3: CASSERSTLNTGELFF. The CDR3 nucleotides read TGTGCCAGCAGTGAGCGTAGTACGCTGAACACCGGGGAGCTGTTTTTT.

The chain is built from TRBV5-1 and TRBJ1-4; D gene unclear. The V and J ends lost 4 bases and 4 bases respectively, with 11 bases between them. This CDR3 spans 14 amino acids. Germline loops: CDR1 SGHRS, CDR2 YFSETQ. The CDR3 spells CASSLNVGNEKLFF. CDR3 DNA: TGCGCCAGCAGCCTCAATGTTGGTAATGAAAAACTGTTTTTT.

As for this clone: Additional DNA sequences in this sample encode the identical CDR3. J is TRBJ1-1 and V is TRBV6-6, with a tentative D call TRBD1 (5 bases). Trimming left V 2 bases short and J 3 bases short, with 7 bases between. CDR3 length: 13 amino acids. CDR1 and CDR2 (germline): MNHNY, SVGAGI (reference sequence). CDR3 in amino acids: CASSYEGDTEAFF. The CDR3 bases are TGTGCCAGCAGTTACGAAGGGGACACTGAAGCTTTCTTT.

The chain carries TRBV29-1 and TRBJ2-1; TRBD2 matches 10 bases. Germline lookup yields CDR1 SQVTM and CDR2 ANQGSEA. The CDR3 runs 13 residues. V shed 5 bases and J 9 bases; nucleotides not matched to a gene: 7. CDR3 nucleotides: TGCAGCGTTTCCCAGCGGGAGGGCCGTGAGCAGTTCTTC. Translating it yields CSVSQREGREQFF.

J is TRBJ2-5 and V is TRBV27; possibly TRBD1 or TRBD2 for D (6 bases each). Germline V gene sequence: CDR1 MNHEY, CDR2 SMNVEV (reference sequence). Trimming took off 3 bases at V and 7 bases at J, with 18 bases between the two ends. This CDR3 region has 15 residues. The CDR3 sequence is CASSFRGERGATQYF. The DNA of the CDR3 is TGTGCCAGCAGTTTTCGGGGTGAGAGGGGGGCGACCCAGTACTTC.

The table lists this clone with a few counts. This chain joins TRBV7-6 and TRBJ2-3, with D possibly being TRBD1 (6 bases). This CDR3 has 11 residues. Trimming removed 5 bases at V and 11 bases at J, with 11 bases between. CDR1 is SGHVS, CDR2 FNYEAQ, per germline. The CDR3 is CASSLDRVQYF. The CDR3 nucleotides read TGTGCCAGCAGCCTGGACAGAGTGCAGTATTTT.

The V and J genes are TRBV29-1 and TRBJ2-2; D is unresolved. Trimming took 4 bases from V and 9 from J, leaving 9 bases between them. The CDR3 is 11 amino acids. Germline CDR1 reads SQVTM; CDR2 reads ANQGSEA. The CDR3 reads CSVVLSWELFF. CDR3 sequence (DNA): TGCAGCGTTGTGTTGAGTTGGGAGCTGTTTTTT.

This clone appeared once. The gene calls are TRBV10-3 and TRBJ2-1; perhaps D is TRBD1 or TRBD2 (6 bases each). The CDR3 totals 17 residues. Germline CDR1 reads ENHRY; CDR2 reads SYGVKD. V was clipped by 3 bases and J by 4 bases, with 19 bases between them. DNA for the CDR3: TGTGCCATCAGTGAACCGTCGGAGGGGGTCGTTTACAATGAGCAGTTCTTC. It is translated as CAISEPSEGVVYNEQFF.

The chain joins TRBV6-6 to TRBJ2-3, with TRBD2 as a possible D gene (6 bases). V was cut by 6 bases and J by 3 bases, with 19 bases left in between. Germline CDR1 MNHNY, CDR2 SVGAGI (reference sequence). CDR3 length: 16 amino acids. The CDR3 protein is CASSPSEGGGTDTQYF. In DNA, the CDR3 is TGTGCCAGCAGCCCCTCTGAGGGAGGAGGGACAGATACGCAGTATTTT.

The table lists this clone with a few counts. The rearrangement links TRBV18 to TRBJ2-1; D ambiguous. Germline-derived CDR1 and CDR2 are KGHSH and LQKENI. Between the trimmed V and J ends, which lost 2 bases and 5 bases, there was a span of 10 bases. The CDR3 has 14 amino acids. CDR3: CASSPGSRDNEQFF. CDR3 DNA sequence: TGTGCCAGCTCACCAGGTTCTCGGGACAATGAGCAGTTCTTC.

This clone has more than one count but fewer than ten. This chain joins TRBV7-6 and TRBJ2-3; D is ambiguous. The CDR3 spans 12 residues. Germline CDR1 reads SGHVS; CDR2 reads FNYEAQ. The V and J ends lost 5 bases and 6 bases respectively, with 9 bases between them. The DNA for the CDR3 is TGTGCCAGCAGCCCAAGTCGGGATACGCAGTATTTT. Translated, it gives CASSPSRDTQYF. Full variable domain (outside the CDR3, taken from reference TRBV7-6 and TRBJ2-3): GAGVSQSPRYKVTKRGQDVALRCDPISGHVSLYWYRQALGQGPEFLTYFNYEAQQDKSGLPNDRFSAERPEGSISTLTIQRTEQRDSAMYRCASSPSRDTQYFGPGTRLTVL.